This TCR beta chain appears in the sequencing data of a study of T cell clonality in common variable immunodeficiency. Sequencing was performed with immunoSEQ multiplex PCR; in TCRdb, only in-frame clones are kept and a portion is missing. The sample yields tens of thousands of clones, without any singletons. Notes on the study in general: Reportedly, TCR beta sequences from common variable immunodeficiency showed fewer deletions and N-nucleotide insertions. T cell subpopulation sequencing would be needed to explain CVID clonality. CVID subjects showed higher TCRbeta clonality than healthy controls.

Most patients and controls had Caucasian heritage. This clone was detected ten times or more. Its antigen is unidentified. Read data end 3 residues before the CDR3 end; the end is taken from the germline J gene. The sample carries other DNA sequences with the same CDR3. The V and J ends lost 3 bases and 3 bases respectively, with 9 bases between them. Germline values: CDR1 MNHNS, CDR2 SASEGT. The CDR3 length is 13 residues. Source material: peripheral blood mononuclear cells. The genes are TRBV6-1 and TRBJ2-7; D call uncertain. The TCR sequence derives from a person aged 18-69 years in good health. CDR3 DNA (partial): TGTGCCAGCAGTGACTATTTCTACTACGAG. Translated: CASSDYFYYE. The whole CDR3 protein reads CASSDYFYYEQYF.